This note documents a single T cell receptor (beta chain) sequence. Antigen unknown. This entry comes from a study of early T cells in non-severe SARS-CoV-2 infection. General study results and limits: Sequences matched to VDJdb favored anti-spike CD8 responses, while private and CD4 specificities were missed.

Molecules of cDNA were individually given unique molecular identifiers that were attached to them. A single record per CDR3 protein comes from TCRdb applying MiXCR to the 5' RACE reads. The data show about 50,000 distinct CDR3 sequences, with roughly 10% seen just once and 5.5% to 7.5% held by the top ten. Deletions cut 0 bases from V and 2 bases from J, with 5 bases between. The CDR3 is made up of 14 amino acids. Germline assignment: CDR1 LNHNV and CDR2 YYDKDF (reference sequence). This receptor was identified in an adult who was a healthcare worker with PCR-confirmed SARS-CoV-2 infection or an uninfected control (not recorded which). What was sequenced was whole blood. The chain couples TRBV15 to TRBJ2-1; D uncertain. The chain's CDR3 is CATSRDLAYNEQFF. CDR3 nucleotides: TGTGCCACCAGCAGAGATCTGGCCTACAATGAGCAGTTCTTC.